This entry features one T cell receptor (beta chain) sequence. TCRdb reprocessed the reads via MiXCR and lists one record per CDR3 protein. This sample has about 260,000 distinct CDR3 sequences, with roughly 9.1% found just once. This entry is derived from a study of T cell repertoires in cytomegalovirus infection. Trimming stripped 5 bases from V and 0 bases from J, with 17 bases between. The CDR3 totals 16 residues. The germline V gene has CDR1 MNHEY and CDR2 SMNVEV (reference sequence). V usage is TRBV27 and J usage is TRBJ2-7, with TRBD1 as a possible D gene (6 bases). The receptor was isolated from a human donor in good health (CMV status not recorded). Some clones in this sample may be carry-over from other donors' samples. Input material: PBMCs. The CDR3 DNA reads TGTGCCAGCAGTCCCCTTAGGCAGGGGCTCTCCTACGAGCAGTACTTC. It yields the protein CASSPLRQGLSYEQYF.